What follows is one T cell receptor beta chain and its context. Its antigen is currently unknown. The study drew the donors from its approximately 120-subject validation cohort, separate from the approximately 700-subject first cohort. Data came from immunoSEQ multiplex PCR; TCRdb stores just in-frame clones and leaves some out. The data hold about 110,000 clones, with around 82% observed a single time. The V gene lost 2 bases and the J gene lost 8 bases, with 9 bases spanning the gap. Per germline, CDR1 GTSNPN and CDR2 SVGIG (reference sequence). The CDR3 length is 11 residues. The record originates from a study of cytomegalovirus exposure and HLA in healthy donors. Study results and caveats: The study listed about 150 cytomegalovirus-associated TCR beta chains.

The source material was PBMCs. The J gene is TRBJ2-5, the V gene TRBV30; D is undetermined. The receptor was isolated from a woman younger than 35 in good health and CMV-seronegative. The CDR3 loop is CAWSNPDTQYF. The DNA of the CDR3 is TGTGCCTGGAGTAACCCAGATACCCAGTACTTC.